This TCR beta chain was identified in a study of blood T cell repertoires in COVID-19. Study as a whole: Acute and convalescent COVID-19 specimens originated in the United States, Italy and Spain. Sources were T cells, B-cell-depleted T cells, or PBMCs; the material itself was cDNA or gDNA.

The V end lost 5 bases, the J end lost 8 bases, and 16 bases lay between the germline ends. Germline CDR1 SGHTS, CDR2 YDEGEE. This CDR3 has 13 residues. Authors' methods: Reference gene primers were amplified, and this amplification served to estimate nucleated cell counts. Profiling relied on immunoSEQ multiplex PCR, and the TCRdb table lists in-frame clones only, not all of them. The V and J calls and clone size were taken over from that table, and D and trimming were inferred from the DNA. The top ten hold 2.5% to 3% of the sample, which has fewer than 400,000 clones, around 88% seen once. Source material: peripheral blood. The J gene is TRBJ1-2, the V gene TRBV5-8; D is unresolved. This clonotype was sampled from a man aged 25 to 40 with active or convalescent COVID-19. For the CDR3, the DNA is TGTGCCAGCAGACTCCGGGCCCCGGGGGGCTACACCTTC. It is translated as CASRLRAPGGYTF.